The subject of this entry is one TCR beta chain. Germline CDR1 is LGHNA and CDR2 is YNFKEQ. V lost 4 bases, J lost 2 bases, and 6 bases stayed unmatched. This CDR3 contains 16 residues. Per the study methods: Estimation of nucleated cell counts relied on the amplification of reference gene primers. The assay was immunoSEQ multiplex PCR, and TCRdb's table has in-frame clones only and misses some. V, J and clone size were drawn from that table, and D and trimming were deduced from the DNA. The sample has around 250,000 clones; about four fifths are singletons. This sample was taken from a study of blood T cell repertoires in COVID-19. On the study more broadly: The United States, Italy and Spain were the sources of the acute and convalescent COVID-19 samples. PBMCs, B-cell-depleted T cells, or T cells were the source of the cDNA or gDNA that made up the material.

The V and J genes are TRBV4-2 and TRBJ2-5; TRBD2 aligns across 11 bases. The sequenced sample was peripheral blood. The origin of this receptor is a man aged 45-60 years with active or convalescent COVID-19. The CDR3 DNA sequence: TGTGCCAGCAGCCCCGGACTAGCGGGTATACAAGAGACCCAGTACTTC. This translates into CASSPGLAGIQETQYF.